This TCR beta chain was captured in a study of cytomegalovirus exposure and HLA in healthy donors. Study-wide results and caveats: When analyzed later, a missense DCLRE1C variant was found to be linked to TCR beta V- and J-gene trimming. Researchers counted roughly 160 TCR beta chains as cytomegalovirus-associated.

Germline V CDR1 and CDR2: SNHLY, FYNNEI. The CDR3 length is 15 residues. Trimming took off 3 bases at V and 0 bases at J, with 9 bases between the two ends. This PCR relied on a set of 60 Vbeta primers and 13 Jbeta primers. Per the authors' pipeline: About 80 million unique TCR beta chains, around 11 million of them shared, were counted by a later analysis. Profiled with immunoSEQ multiplex PCR; TCRdb holds only in-frame clones, not every one. Clone size and V and J calls were adopted from that table, with D and trimming inferred from the DNA. This sample has 150,000 to 200,000 clones; approximately 90% occur once, and the top ten carry about 1.1%. At the time of sampling, donors were nominally healthy, though unrecorded immune exposures were likely. About this clone: The antigen is unknown.

The origin of this receptor is a boy younger than 10 in good health and CMV-seronegative. The chain has TRBV2 and TRBJ2-1; D unclear. The sample comprised PBMCs. CDR3 DNA sequence: TGTGCCAGCAGTGACAGGTCGAGCTCCTACAATGAGCAGTTCTTC. Protein: CASSDRSSSYNEQFF.